The T cell receptor (beta chain) under discussion was sequenced for a study of memory CD4+ T cells and cytomegalovirus serostatus. In the study's own analysis: After removing out-of-frame reads, 2,204,828 distinct TCRbeta sequences remained. Sequencing used immunoSEQ multiplex PCR; TCRdb keeps in-frame clones, though not all of them. D and trimming come from the DNA, and the V and J calls and clone size come from that table. Among under 65,000 clones listed, roughly 78% were seen once. The sort gate was single viable CD3+CD4+CD8-CD45RO+ cells for memory CD4+ T cells. Trimming took off 3 bases at V and 4 bases at J, with 9 bases between the two ends. Looked up from germline, CDR1 is MNHNS and CDR2 is SASEGT. The CDR3 consists of 13 residues. As concerns this clone: Its specificity is not known.

The study's findings and limits: About 40% of the roughly 150 known CMV-associated TCRbeta sequences appeared in CD4+ memory. Median bootstrapped AUC for CMV status was around 0.95 originally, less than 0.92 US-trained.

Sequenced input: memory CD4+ T cells from blood. The receptor's source is an adult in good health and CMV-seronegative. V usage is TRBV6-1 and J usage is TRBJ1-2; no clear D gene. The CDR3 DNA is TGTGCCAGCAGTGAGGACGGAACCTATGGCTACACCTTC. Amino acids: CASSEDGTYGYTF.